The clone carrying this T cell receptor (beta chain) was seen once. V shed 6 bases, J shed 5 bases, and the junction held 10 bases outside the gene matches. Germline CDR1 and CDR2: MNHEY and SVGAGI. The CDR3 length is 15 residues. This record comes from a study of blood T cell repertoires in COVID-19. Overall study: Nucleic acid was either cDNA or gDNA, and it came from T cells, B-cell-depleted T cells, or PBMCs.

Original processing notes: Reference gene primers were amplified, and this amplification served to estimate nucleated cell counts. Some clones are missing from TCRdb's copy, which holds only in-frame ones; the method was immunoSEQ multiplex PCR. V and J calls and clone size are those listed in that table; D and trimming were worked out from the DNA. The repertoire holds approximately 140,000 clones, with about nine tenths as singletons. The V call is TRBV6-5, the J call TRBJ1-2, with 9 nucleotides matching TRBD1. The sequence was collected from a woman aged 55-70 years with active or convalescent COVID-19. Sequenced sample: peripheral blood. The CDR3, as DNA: TGTGCCAGCAGAGACTATCCGGGACAGGGTTATGGCTACACCTTC. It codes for CASRDYPGQGYGYTF.